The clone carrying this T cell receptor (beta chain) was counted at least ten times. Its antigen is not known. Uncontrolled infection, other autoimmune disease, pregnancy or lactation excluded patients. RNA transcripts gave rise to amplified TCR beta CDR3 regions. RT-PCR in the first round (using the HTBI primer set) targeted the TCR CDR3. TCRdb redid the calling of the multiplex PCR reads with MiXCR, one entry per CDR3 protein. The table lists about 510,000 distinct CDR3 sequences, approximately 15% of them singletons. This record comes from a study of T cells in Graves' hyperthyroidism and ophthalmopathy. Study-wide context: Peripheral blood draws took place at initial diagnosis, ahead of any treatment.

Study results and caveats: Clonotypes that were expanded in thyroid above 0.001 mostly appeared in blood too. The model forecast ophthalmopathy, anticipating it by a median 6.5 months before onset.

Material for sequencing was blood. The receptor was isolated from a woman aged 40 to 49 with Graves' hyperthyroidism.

CDR3 region: CASSPRQEPYEQYF. CDR3 coding DNA: TGTGCCAGCAGTCCCCGACAGGAGCCCTACGAGCAGTACTTC. This chain joins TRBV12-3 or TRBV12-4 and TRBJ2-7; D might be TRBD1 (6 bases). There are 14 residues in the CDR3. V was cut by 5 bases and J by 2 bases, with 13 bases left in between.